This TCR beta chain was recorded in a study of T cells after yellow fever vaccination. Overall study findings and caveats: It was the secondary response that reached its peak faster, day 5 versus 15, but it was weaker.

This clonotype was counted a few times. What it recognizes is unknown. The CDR3 loop spans 16 amino acids. V dropped 3 bases and J dropped 3; count of bases not matched to a gene: 6. The TCR cDNA carried a universal primer site and UMIs from 5'RACE template switching. One entry per CDR3 protein results from TCRdb running MiXCR on the 5' RACE reads. The sample records 150,000 or so distinct CDR3 sequences, around 8.5% being singletons. Material: CD8+ T cells sorted from PBMCs, obtained 45 days after the yellow fever booster vaccination. The origin of this receptor is a man aged 18 to 29 who received the YFV17D yellow fever vaccine. The chain links TRBV12-3 or TRBV12-4 to TRBJ2-5; 11 nucleotides align to TRBD1. CDR3 sequence reads: CASSFSAGQGEETQYF. The CDR3 DNA reads TGTGCCAGCAGTTTCAGCGCGGGACAGGGGGAAGAGACCCAGTACTTC.